Listed here are 26 T cell receptor beta chains from one sample, sequenced in a study of blood T cell repertoires in COVID-19 (dated by TCRdb to 2020 to 2021). Library generation was performed with the immunoSEQ multiplex PCR assay. Not all clones reach the TCRdb copy of this immuneACCESS table, which keeps in-frame sequences only. Checked studies attribute under half of the gap to unresolved V genes and leave the rest unexplained. Present in this sample are 200,000 to 250,000 clones, approximately 81% of which were seen just once. The ten biggest clones cover less than 4% of the sample. Sequencing was carried out using peripheral blood. The receptor set was obtained from a woman of 80 years or more with acute or convalescent COVID-19.

This chain uses TRBV7-3 with TRBJ2-2; 11 bases match TRBD1. The CDR3 spans 15 residues. CDR1 is SGHTA, CDR2 FQGTGA, per germline. V lost 4 bases, J lost 7 bases, and 5 bases stayed unmatched. The CDR3 nucleotides read TGTGCCAGCAGCTACCGGACAGGGGGCCACGGGGAGCTGTTTTTT. Protein: CASSYRTGGHGELFF.

The chain carries TRBV6-2 or TRBV6-3 and TRBJ1-1; D perhaps matches TRBD1 (6 bases). This CDR3 spans 13 amino acids. V lost 2 bases and J 11 bases, leaving 15 bases between the germline ends. The V gene's germline CDR1 is MNHEY and CDR2 SVGEGT. CDR3 in amino acids: CASSYEVWGQAFF. In nucleotides, the CDR3 is TGTGCCAGCAGTTACGAAGTATGGGGGCAGGCTTTCTTT.

This clone was counted once. The chain links TRBV5-6 to TRBJ1-1; tentative D call: TRBD1 (6 bases). Germline CDR1 is SGHDT and CDR2 is YYEEEE. The CDR3 runs to 15 residues. Deletions cut 2 bases from V and 4 bases from J, with 15 bases between. The CDR3 region is CASSLGTGSATEAFF. The CDR3 DNA sequence: TGTGCCAGCAGCTTAGGCACAGGGTCGGCCACTGAAGCTTTCTTT.

The V gene is TRBV7-8, the J gene TRBJ1-5, with no clear D. Germline V gene lookup returns CDR1 SGHVS and CDR2 FQNEAQ. The CDR3 has 15 amino acids. Trimming took 4 bases from V and 5 from J, leaving 15 bases between them. CDR3 in DNA: TGTGCCAGCAGCTCCCTGGGAGAAGGGCATCAGCCCCAGCATTTT. Translation gives CASSSLGEGHQPQHF.

V gene TRBV2 combines with J gene TRBJ1-1; no clear D. Trimming removed 8 bases at V and 7 bases at J, with 11 bases between. Germline values: CDR1 SNHLY, CDR2 FYNNEI. This CDR3 has 11 residues. The CDR3 DNA is TGTGCCAGCTCCCCTGAGGGTGAAGCTTTCTTT. Translating it yields CASSPEGEAFF.

The V and J genes are TRBV19 and TRBJ1-4; 10 bases are shared with TRBD1. The CDR3 is 15 amino acids. With V trimmed by 6 bases and J by 5 bases, 6 bases remained unmatched. The germline V gene has CDR1 LNHDA and CDR2 SQIVND (reference sequence). Here the CDR3 DNA reads TGTGCCAGTAGATTACCGGGACAGGGGAATGAAAAACTGTTTTTT. This codes for CASRLPGQGNEKLFF.

This sequence joins TRBV18 and TRBJ1-2, with D tentatively TRBD1 (5 bases). The V end was cut by 0 bases, the J end by 4 bases, with 12 bases between. This CDR3 has 15 residues. Germline-derived CDR1 and CDR2 are KGHSH and LQKENI. The CDR3 bases are TGTGCCAGCTCACCACCGATTAGGGGTGTCTATGGCTACACCTTC. This translates into CASSPPIRGVYGYTF.

CDR3 bases: TGTGCCAGCAGCTTAGGACAGGGACCTGGAAACACCATATATTTT. It specifies CASSLGQGPGNTIYF. The chain has TRBV11-3 and TRBJ1-3; 7 bases are a match to TRBD1. Germline V lookup: CDR1 SGHNT, CDR2 YENEEA. V gave up 1 base and J gave up 2 bases; unmatched junction bases: 2. The CDR3 runs to 15 residues.

The V and J genes are TRBV18 and TRBJ1-3; D is unclear. Germline V CDR1 and CDR2: KGHSH, LQKENI. V lost 3 bases, J lost 0 bases, and 9 bases lay in between. CDR3 length equals 15 residues. For the CDR3, the DNA is TGTGCCAGCTCACCGAGAGGAAGCTCTGGAAACACCATATATTTT. It is translated as CASSPRGSSGNTIYF.

This clone was counted a single time. This chain links TRBV5-1 with TRBJ2-3; TRBD1 aligns across 7 bases. This CDR3 comprises 18 residues. The V gene's germline CDR1 is SGHRS and CDR2 YFSETQ. The J segment lost 0 bases and the V segment lost 0 bases, leaving 10 bases of the junction unmatched. As DNA, the CDR3 is TGCGCCAGCAGCTTGGAAGGGGGCTCTACTTCTAGCACAGATACGCAGTATTTT. Translated, it gives CASSLEGGSTSSTDTQYF.

This clone appeared a single time. V and J are TRBV27 and TRBJ1-5; D is unclear. Trimming took off 7 bases at V and 0 bases at J, with 13 bases between the two ends. The CDR3 consists of 15 residues. In germline, CDR1 is MNHEY, CDR2 SMNVEV (reference sequence). The DNA of the CDR3 is TGTGCCAGCACTACCGGGGTAAATAGCAATCAGCCCCAGCATTTT. Translating it yields CASTTGVNSNQPQHF.

J is TRBJ1-1 and V is TRBV9; maybe TRBD1 (6 bases). This CDR3 comprises 14 residues. The germline V and J ends were trimmed by 0 bases and 5 bases, with 11 bases remaining between them. Germline assignment: CDR1 SGDLS and CDR2 YYNGEE. CDR3 coding DNA: TGTGCCAGCAGCGTAGCCCCTCAGGGGACTGAAGCTTTCTTT. It codes for CASSVAPQGTEAFF. The whole variable domain, filled in from reference TRBV9 and TRBJ1-1, reads DSGVTQTPKHLITATGQRVTLRCSPRSGDLSVYWYQQSLDQGLQFLIQYYNGEERAKGNILERFSAQQFPDLHSELNLSSLELGDSALYFCASSVAPQGTEAFFGQGTRLTVV.

DNA for the CDR3: TGTGCCAGCAGCGCAAGGGGACAGGGCTATGGCTACACCTTC. Protein product: CASSARGQGYGYTF. The V call is TRBV7-9, the J call TRBJ1-2, with 9 bases lining up with TRBD1. V shed 5 bases, J shed 4 bases, and the junction held 5 bases outside the gene matches. CDR1 SEHNR and CDR2 FQNEAQ come from the germline V gene (reference sequence). CDR3 size: 14 residues.

The rearrangement uses TRBV4-1 and TRBJ1-2; D may be TRBD1 (5 bases). The CDR3 has 14 residues. Deletions cut 2 bases from V and 0 bases from J, with 7 bases between. The germline V gene has CDR1 MGHRA and CDR2 YSYEKL. The CDR3 DNA is TGCGCCAGCAGCCAACGGGGGGCTAACTATGGCTACACCTTC. This translates into CASSQRGANYGYTF.

The chain has TRBV27 and TRBJ1-1; D call uncertain. The CDR3 is 15 residues long. CDR1 is MNHEY, CDR2 SMNVEV, per germline (reference sequence). V shed 2 bases and J shed 3 bases, with 13 bases lying between them. CDR3 protein: CASSLSPGADTEAFF. In DNA, the CDR3 is TGTGCCAGCAGTTTAAGTCCGGGAGCGGACACTGAAGCTTTCTTT.

This clone appeared a single time. V is TRBV19 and J is TRBJ1-1; D gene unclear. This CDR3 comprises 14 residues. The V and J ends lost 5 bases and 0 bases respectively, with 10 bases between them. Germline CDR1 and CDR2: LNHDA and SQIVND (reference sequence). The CDR3 reads CASSLGWLNTEAFF. The CDR3, as DNA: TGTGCCAGTAGTCTAGGGTGGCTGAACACTGAAGCTTTCTTT.

This clone came up a few times. The rearrangement links TRBV7-9 to TRBJ1-2; D perhaps matches TRBD1 (5 bases). The CDR3 extends over 13 amino acids. Germline CDR1 and CDR2: SEHNR and FQNEAQ (reference sequence). The ends were cut back, 6 bases at V and 6 bases at J, with 14 bases in the middle. CDR3 protein: CASSTSGPHGYTF. CDR3 sequence (DNA): TGTGCCAGCAGTACGTCAGGGCCTCATGGCTACACCTTC.

This chain joins TRBV7-2 and TRBJ2-5; 12 bases are a match to TRBD2. J was trimmed by 5 bases and V by 2 bases; bases with no gene match: 3. The length of the CDR3 is 15 residues. In germline, CDR1 is SGHTA, CDR2 FQGNSA. CDR3 DNA: TGTGCCAGCAGCTTACCTGGGACTAGCGGGGAGACCCAGTACTTC. This sequence encodes CASSLPGTSGETQYF.

CDR3 nucleotide sequence: TGTGCCAGCAGCCAAGATTTTCGTCGGGGGGACTATGGCTACACCTTC. Residues: CASSQDFRRGDYGYTF. This chain joins TRBV14 and TRBJ1-2; D may be TRBD1 (5 bases). CDR3 length: 16 amino acids. The germline V and J ends were trimmed by 0 bases and 3 bases, with 14 bases remaining between them. The germline V gene encodes CDR1 SGHDN and CDR2 FVKESK.

This chain uses TRBV29-1 with TRBJ2-3; 15 bases agree with TRBD2. The CDR3 runs to 14 residues. Germline V gene lookup returns CDR1 SQVTM and CDR2 ANQGSEA. V shed 6 bases, J shed 4 bases, and the junction held 2 bases outside the gene matches. CDR3 sequence (DNA): TGCAGCGTAGGACTAGCGGGGGGGCCAGATACGCAGTATTTT. It codes for CSVGLAGGPDTQYF.

The V call is TRBV9, the J call TRBJ2-5; a possible D gene is TRBD1 (5 bases). V lost 1 base and J 4 bases, leaving 5 bases between the germline ends. Germline CDR1 is SGDLS and CDR2 is YYNGEE. The CDR3 runs 12 residues. The chain's CDR3 is CASSVRGETQYF. The CDR3 coding sequence is TGTGCCAGCAGCGTAAGGGGAGAGACCCAGTACTTC.

The gene calls are TRBV19 and TRBJ1-1; TRBD1 matches 7 bases. Germline V gene lookup returns CDR1 LNHDA and CDR2 SQIVND (reference sequence). Trimming took 5 bases from V and 3 from J; bases not matched to a gene: 3. The CDR3 consists of 13 residues. CDR3 in amino acids: CASSVGQDTEAFF. CDR3 DNA sequence: TGTGCCAGTAGTGTCGGACAGGACACTGAAGCTTTCTTT.

This rearrangement joins TRBV9 to TRBJ1-4, with TRBD1 as a possible D gene (6 bases). Germline loops: CDR1 SGDLS, CDR2 YYNGEE. Trimming took off 0 bases at V and 0 bases at J, with 9 bases between the two ends. CDR3 length: 16 amino acids. CDR3 sequence (DNA): TGTGCCAGCAGCGTAGACAGGACAGCAACTAATGAAAAACTGTTTTTT. As protein: CASSVDRTATNEKLFF.

The DNA of the CDR3 is TGTGCCAGCAGCTTACGGGGGGGCGTAGACAATGAGCAGTTCTTC. Translation: CASSLRGGVDNEQFF. This chain uses TRBV5-4 with TRBJ2-1; 8 nucleotides match TRBD2. The CDR3 length is 15 residues. Germline V gene lookup returns CDR1 SGHNT and CDR2 YYREEE (reference sequence). The trim removed 2 bases at V and 5 bases at J, leaving 6 bases unmatched.

The V gene is TRBV24-1, the J gene TRBJ2-2; D uncertain. The CDR3 is 17 amino acids. Germline values: CDR1 KGHDR, CDR2 SFDVKD. Trimming stripped 0 bases from V and 0 bases from J, with 10 bases between. In DNA form, the CDR3 reads TGTGCCACCAGTGATTTGCGATCGGGTGCGAACACCGGGGAGCTGTTTTTT. Translating it yields CATSDLRSGANTGELFF.

The CDR3 reads CASSDRGLSGNTIYF. The CDR3 DNA sequence: TGTGCCAGCAGTGACCGAGGGTTATCTGGAAACACCATATATTTT. V gene TRBV6-1 combines with J gene TRBJ1-3, with D unresolved. V lost 3 bases to trimming and J lost 1 base, with 10 bases between them. The germline CDR1 and CDR2 sequences are MNHNS and SASEGT. CDR3 length: 15 amino acids.